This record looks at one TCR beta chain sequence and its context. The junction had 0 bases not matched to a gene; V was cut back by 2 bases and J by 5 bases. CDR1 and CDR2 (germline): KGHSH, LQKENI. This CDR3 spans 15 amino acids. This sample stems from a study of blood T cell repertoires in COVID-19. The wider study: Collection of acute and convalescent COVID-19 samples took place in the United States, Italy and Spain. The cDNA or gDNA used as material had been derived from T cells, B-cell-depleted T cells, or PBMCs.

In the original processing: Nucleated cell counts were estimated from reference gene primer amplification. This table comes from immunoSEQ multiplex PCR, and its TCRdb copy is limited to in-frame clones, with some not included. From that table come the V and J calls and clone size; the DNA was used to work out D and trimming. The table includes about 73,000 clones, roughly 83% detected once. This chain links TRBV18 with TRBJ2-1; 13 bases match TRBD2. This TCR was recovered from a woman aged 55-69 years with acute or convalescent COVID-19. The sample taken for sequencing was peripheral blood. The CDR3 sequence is CASSPGLAGDNEQFF. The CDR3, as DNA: TGTGCCAGCTCACCAGGACTAGCGGGAGACAATGAGCAGTTCTTC. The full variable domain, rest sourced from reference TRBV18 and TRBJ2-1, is NAGVMQNPRHLVRRRGQEARLRCSPMKGHSHVYWYRQLPEEGLKFMVYLQKENIIDESGMPKERFSAEFPKEGPSILRIQQVVRGDSAAYFCASSPGLAGDNEQFFGPGTRLTVL.